This TCR beta chain was sequenced for a study of vaccination and CD4 T cells after COVID-19. Germline V gene data show CDR1 as MNHEY and CDR2 as SVGEGT. This CDR3 is built from 15 residues. Trimming shortened V by 5 bases and J by 3 bases, and 14 bases separated the two germline ends. Oncomine TCR Beta short-read sequencing was applied to DNA from cultured CD4+ T cells. TCRdb fed the PCR reads into MiXCR, producing one record per CDR3 protein. The sample includes roughly 730 distinct CDR3 sequences, approximately 9.9% of them seen just once. Treatment here: roughly 11-day PBMC culture with coronavirus spike peptide pools or control peptides (ViraFEST assay). Harvesting of the unexposed donor's CD4+ T cells predated the COVID-19 pandemic (2011-2018). This clonotype rates as large. What it recognizes is unknown.

The sample consisted of CD4+ T cells from blood, cultured in vitro. The sequence was obtained from a human donor in good health. This chain links TRBV6-2 or TRBV6-3 with TRBJ1-5; D remains unclear. The CDR3, as DNA: TGTGCCAGCAGTGTCCCTGAGCTGCACAATCAGCCCCAGCATTTT. Its protein product is CASSVPELHNQPQHF.